This T cell receptor (beta chain) is from a study of tumor-infiltrating lymphocytes in oesophageal squamous cell carcinoma. Germline CDR1 reads SGHTA; CDR2 reads FQGNSA. V lost 3 bases and J lost 4, with 8 bases in between. This CDR3 comprises 13 residues. By share, this clonotype counts as medium-sized. TCRdb reprocessed the PCR reads with MiXCR, giving one entry per CDR3 protein. The data hold about 25,000 distinct CDR3 sequences, with 30% to 40% observed a single time. This sequence was found in a male donor with esophageal squamous cell carcinoma. This sequence joins TRBV7-2 and TRBJ2-3; possibly TRBD1 or TRBD2 for D (5 bases each). Source material: esophageal tumor tissue. CDR3 nucleotide sequence: TGTGCCAGCAGCTTGGGGACGGCAGATACGCAGTATTTT. This encodes CASSLGTADTQYF.